The clone carrying this T cell receptor (beta chain) was seen just once. Each patient's relapse followed autologous stem cell transplantation, and brentuximab vedotin exposure varied. By magnetic negative selection, CD4+ T cells were purified from thawed PBMCs. The germline V gene encodes CDR1 SQVTM and CDR2 ANQGSEA. Trimming shortened V by 5 bases and J by 4 bases, and 14 bases separated the two germline ends. The length of the CDR3 is 13 residues. The data were obtained in a study of PD-1 blockade in classical Hodgkin lymphoma. Assay used: immunoSEQ multiplex PCR; TCRdb lists only in-frame clones, some missing. This repertoire shows about 7,700 clones, about nine tenths found once; its top ten account for 1.5% to 2%.

This rearrangement joins TRBV29-1 to TRBJ1-2; perhaps TRBD1 as D (5 bases). This receptor was obtained from a human donor with classical Hodgkin lymphoma. Sample: CD4+ T cells from blood, taken at baseline. CDR3 sequence reads: CSVRAQELYGYTF. The CDR3 DNA reads TGCAGCGTTCGGGCACAGGAACTCTATGGCTACACCTTC.